A single sample is the source of the 23 T cell receptor beta chains below, sequenced in a study of beta chain features in type 1 diabetes. Whole-study results and caveats: Among all four CD4+ subsets, Type 1 diabetes patients had TCRB CDR3s that were moderately but significantly shorter.

Since all of the isolated RNA was reverse transcribed, expressed TCRB transcripts were what got sequenced. Generated by immunoSEQ multiplex PCR, the TCRdb table keeps only in-frame clones and is missing some. The sample lists more than 550,000 clones; about an eighth were seen once. These TCRs' antigens remain unknown. Sequencing was carried out using naive CD4+ T cells from blood. The receptor source for this set is a man aged 18 to 30 with type 1 diabetes.

This clone was picked up a small number of times. The chain couples TRBV2 to TRBJ2-4, with D uncertain. This CDR3 comprises 14 residues. Germline lookup yields CDR1 SNHLY and CDR2 FYNNEI. Trimming left V 7 bases short and J 0 bases short, with 10 bases between. In DNA, the CDR3 is TGTGCCAGCATCCAGGATGTAGCCAAAAACATTCAGTACTTC. Amino acids: CASIQDVAKNIQYF.

J is TRBJ2-7 and V is TRBV6-5; tentatively, D is TRBD2 (5 bases). Germline V gene data show CDR1 as MNHEY and CDR2 as SVGAGI. The CDR3 is 15 amino acids. Deletions cut 6 bases from V and 3 bases from J, with 18 bases between. CDR3 sequence: CASSPTDYSNYEQYF. CDR3 DNA sequence: TGTGCCAGCAGCCCTACCGACTATTCGAACTACGAGCAGTACTTC.

V and J are TRBV2 and TRBJ1-1; tentative D call: TRBD1 (6 bases). Germline loops: CDR1 SNHLY, CDR2 FYNNEI. The CDR3 sequence is 14 residues long. Deletions cut 4 bases from V and 4 bases from J, with 13 bases between. The CDR3 DNA follows: TGTGCCAGCAGTGGCACGGGGGGGGCCACTGAAGCTTTCTTT. Its translation: CASSGTGGATEAFF. The full variable domain, its missing parts supplied by reference TRBV2 and TRBJ1-1, is EPEVTQTPSHQVTQMGQEVILRCVPISNHLYFYWYRQILGQKVEFLVSFYNNEISEKSEIFDDQFSVERPDGSNFTLKIRSTKLEDSAMYFCASSGTGGATEAFFGQGTRLTVV.

Only a few counts were recorded for this clone. The chain joins TRBV4-1 to TRBJ1-1, with 9 bases fitting TRBD1. Unmatched junction bases numbered 10, after V lost 5 bases and J lost 0 bases. Per germline, CDR1 MGHRA and CDR2 YSYEKL. CDR3 length equals 17 residues. The CDR3 protein is CASSSRGQGILNTEAFF. The CDR3 DNA reads as TGCGCCAGCAGCTCGCGAGGACAGGGGATCTTGAACACTGAAGCTTTCTTT.

V gene TRBV6-5 combines with J gene TRBJ2-1, with D tentatively TRBD1 or TRBD2 (5 bases each). V lost 2 bases, J lost 7 bases, and 15 bases lay in between. The CDR3 consists of 15 residues. The V gene's germline CDR1 is MNHEY and CDR2 SVGAGI. The chain's CDR3 is CASSYRDQTGNEQFF. The CDR3 nucleotides are TGTGCCAGCAGTTACCGGGACCAAACGGGGAATGAGCAGTTCTTC.

The chain is built from TRBV2 and TRBJ2-1; D ambiguous. Germline-derived CDR1 and CDR2 are SNHLY and FYNNEI. The CDR3 sequence is 13 residues long. V dropped 2 bases and J dropped 6 bases, with 8 bases sitting between them. The CDR3 loop reads CASSEWARNEQFF. The CDR3 nucleotides read TGTGCCAGCAGTGAATGGGCTCGCAATGAGCAGTTCTTC.

This clone was counted only a few times. The chain carries TRBV30 and TRBJ2-1; 8 bases align to TRBD1. Germline lookup yields CDR1 GTSNPN and CDR2 SVGIG (reference sequence). The CDR3 runs 13 residues. With 0 bases clipped from V and 8 bases from J, the junction kept 3 bases outside the gene matches. CDR3: CAWSVQGGHEQFF. The CDR3 DNA reads as TGTGCCTGGAGTGTACAGGGGGGCCATGAGCAGTTCTTC.

This clone occurred a few times. The chain has TRBV5-6 and TRBJ2-7; 11 bases are a match to TRBD2. The V gene end was trimmed by 4 bases and the J gene end by 3 bases; junction bases not matched to a gene: 6. CDR3 length: 15 residues. Germline CDR1 and CDR2: SGHDT and YYEEEE. The CDR3 DNA reads as TGTGCCAGCAGCCTCACTAGCGGGAGAGGCTACGAGCAGTACTTC. It yields the protein CASSLTSGRGYEQYF.

This clone was counted between two and nine times. The chain is built from TRBV10-1 and TRBJ2-3; 11 bases fit TRBD2. The length of the CDR3 is 15 residues. Trimming at V came to 4 bases and at J to 3 bases, leaving 3 bases not matched to a gene. CDR1 and CDR2 (germline): WNHNN, SYGVQD (reference sequence). CDR3 DNA sequence: TGCGCCAGCAGTGGGGCTAGCGGGAGGACAGATACGCAGTATTTT. This encodes CASSGASGRTDTQYF.

This clone was counted only a few times. The chain uses TRBV6-1 and TRBJ1-1, with D hard to call. The V and J ends lost 2 bases and 1 base respectively, with 8 bases between them. The CDR3 runs to 14 residues. Germline CDR1 reads MNHNS; CDR2 reads SASEGT. DNA of the CDR3: TGTGCCAGCAGTGAACAGGTTTGGAACACTGAAGCTTTCTTT. This gives the protein CASSEQVWNTEAFF.

This clone was recorded a few times. The chain has TRBV7-6 and TRBJ2-1; TRBD2 matches at 9 bases. The CDR3 runs to 16 residues. Germline trimming cut 3 bases from V and 6 bases from J; bases unmatched to any gene: 9. In germline, CDR1 is SGHVS, CDR2 FNYEAQ. The DNA for the CDR3 is TGTGCCAGCAGCTTTACCGCGGGAGGGCCCGTCAATGAGCAGTTCTTC. Translation gives CASSFTAGGPVNEQFF.

This rearrangement joins TRBV20-1 to TRBJ2-4; a possible D gene is TRBD2 (6 bases). This CDR3 comprises 11 residues. Germline CDR1 reads DFQATT; CDR2 reads SNEGSKA (reference sequence). Between the trimmed V and J ends, which lost 3 bases and 16 bases, there was a span of 16 bases. The CDR3 nucleotides are TGCAGTGCTAGGGCAGGCGGGGCCCCATACTTC. Amino acids: CSARAGGAPYF.

The chain carries TRBV9 and TRBJ1-5, with D maybe TRBD1 (6 bases). This CDR3 spans 14 amino acids. V was cut by 3 bases and J by 4 bases, with 11 bases left in between. Germline CDR1 and CDR2: SGDLS and YYNGEE. CDR3 in DNA: TGTGCCAGCAGCGGGCAGGGGTGGAATCAGCCCCAGCATTTT. Translated, it gives CASSGQGWNQPQHF.

The rearrangement links TRBV25-1 to TRBJ1-6; D perhaps matches TRBD1 (6 bases). The germline V gene has CDR1 MGHDK and CDR2 SYGVNS. With 1 base removed from V and 0 bases from J, the gap between germline ends came to 13 bases. The CDR3 has 18 amino acids. CDR3 in DNA: TGTGCCAGCAGTGAATTAATCAGGGGAAGCTCCTATAATTCACCCCTCCACTTT. Amino acid sequence: CASSELIRGSSYNSPLHF.

This clone showed up just a few times. The DNA of the CDR3 is TGTGCCAGCAGTGGGGGGACAGGAATTAATGAAAAACTGTTTTTT. Amino acid sequence: CASSGGTGINEKLFF. J is TRBJ1-4 and V is TRBV25-1, with TRBD1 matching over 8 bases. CDR3 length: 15 amino acids. Per the germline V gene, CDR1 is MGHDK and CDR2 is SYGVNS. V shed 4 bases and J 4 bases; nucleotides not matched to a gene: 5.

The chain is built from TRBV5-1 and TRBJ2-3, with 7 bases identical to TRBD2. V was pared by 7 bases and J by 4 bases, with 6 bases of the junction left unmatched. The CDR3 runs 13 residues. Germline CDR1 SGHRS, CDR2 YFSETQ. CDR3: CASSQTSPDTQYF. CDR3 DNA: TGCGCCAGCTCCCAGACTAGCCCAGATACGCAGTATTTT. The full variable domain, with the rest looked up from reference TRBV5-1 and TRBJ2-3, is KAGVTQTPRYLIKTRGQQVTLSCSPISGHRSVSWYQQTPGQGLQFLFEYFSETQRNKGNFPGRFSGRQFSNSRSEMNVSTLELGDSALYLCASSQTSPDTQYFGPGTRLTVL.

In this sample, this clone turned up a few times. The chain uses TRBV28 and TRBJ2-1; perhaps TRBD2 as D (6 bases). Trimming took off 6 bases at V and 4 bases at J, with 16 bases between the two ends. Germline CDR1 is MDHEN and CDR2 is SYDVKM. This CDR3 is 15 amino acids long. The CDR3 reads CASSRWAGPYNEQFF. Written as DNA, the CDR3 is TGTGCCAGCAGCCGGTGGGCGGGACCTTACAATGAGCAGTTCTTC.

J is TRBJ1-6 and V is TRBV27, with 11 bases fitting TRBD1. Germline trimming cut 5 bases from V and 9 bases from J; bases unmatched to any gene: 6. CDR1 and CDR2 (germline): MNHEY, SMNVEV (reference sequence). The CDR3 is 15 residues long. The CDR3 DNA is TGTGCCAGCAGTCTAGCCGGGACAGGGGGTTCACCCCTCCACTTT. This encodes CASSLAGTGGSPLHF.

This clone has a handful of counts. The V call is TRBV6-4, the J call TRBJ2-1, with D possibly being TRBD1 or TRBD2 (5 bases each). The length of the CDR3 is 14 residues. Deletions cut 5 bases from V and 2 bases from J, with 10 bases between. Germline V gene lookup returns CDR1 MRHNA and CDR2 SNTAGT. The CDR3 nucleotides read TGTGCCAGCAGTCCGAGGGGTCCCTACAATGAGCAGTTCTTC. It encodes CASSPRGPYNEQFF.

The V and J genes are TRBV9 and TRBJ2-3; no reliable D call. V was pared by 0 bases and J by 2 bases, with 7 bases between. The CDR3 contains 14 residues. CDR1 SGDLS and CDR2 YYNGEE come from the germline V gene. The CDR3 DNA follows: TGTGCCAGCAGCGTAGGGCTCGACACAGATACGCAGTATTTT. Protein sequence: CASSVGLDTDTQYF.

This clone has just a few counts. The gene calls are TRBV5-4 and TRBJ2-7; the match to TRBD2 covers 8 bases. Germline assignment: CDR1 SGHNT and CDR2 YYREEE (reference sequence). This CDR3 has 15 residues. The J segment lost 5 bases and the V segment lost 3 bases, leaving 10 bases of the junction unmatched. CDR3 protein: CASSSSPGRVDEQYF. In nucleotides, the CDR3 is TGTGCCAGCAGCTCATCCCCCGGGAGGGTCGACGAGCAGTACTTC.

This clone was seen only a few times. The chain has TRBV18 and TRBJ2-7; TRBD2 matches at 13 bases. Germline V lookup: CDR1 KGHSH, CDR2 LQKENI. V lost 4 bases, J lost 6 bases, and 3 bases stayed unmatched. The CDR3 extends over 14 amino acids. Written as DNA, the CDR3 is TGTGCCAGCTCACGCGGACTAGCGGGAGTCGAGCAGTACTTC. Amino acid sequence: CASSRGLAGVEQYF.

There are a few counts of this clone. V and J are TRBV15 and TRBJ2-6, with D possibly matching TRBD2 (5 bases). In germline, CDR1 is LNHNV, CDR2 YYDKDF (reference sequence). The CDR3 consists of 17 residues. Deletions cut 1 base from V and 0 bases from J, with 10 bases between. The CDR3 is CATSRARGNSGANVLTF. CDR3 DNA sequence: TGTGCCACCAGCAGAGCCCGGGGAAACTCTGGGGCCAACGTCCTGACTTTC. Complete variable domain (other parts from reference TRBV15 and TRBJ2-6): DAMVIQNPRYQVTQFGKPVTLSCSQTLNHNVMYWYQQKSSQAPKLLFHYYDKDFNNEADTPDNFQSRRPNTSFCFLDIRSPGLGDTAMYLCATSRARGNSGANVLTFGAGSRLTVL.